This is a list of T cell receptor beta chains from one sample in a study of blood T cells in healthy people across ages. TCRdb independently ran MiXCR on the 5' RACE reads; one entry per CDR3 protein. The table records just over 800,000 distinct CDR3 sequences, around 62% of them present only once. Sequencing was carried out using blood. The receptors were sampled from a man aged 25 to 40 in good health. The CDR3 runs from the conserved cysteine through the conserved F or W. Fields, in order: J gene, clone size, CDR3 length, D gene, V gene, CDR3 protein, CDR3 DNA. D genes are given only for firm matches. A row's size may be missing; if present it is once, few, many or a size class.

TRBJ2-3	NA	15	TRBD1	TRBV4-3	CAGSQEGASTDTQYF	TGCGCCGGCAGCCAAGAGGGGGCGAGCACAGATACGCAGTATTTT
TRBJ2-5	many	13	NA	TRBV29-1	CSVARDRGETQYF	TGCAGCGTAGCCAGGGACCGGGGCGAGACCCAGTACTTC
TRBJ2-1	NA	14	TRBD1	TRBV20-1	CSGGPDRAYNEQFF	TGCAGTGGTGGTCCGGACAGGGCTTACAATGAGCAGTTCTTC
TRBJ2-1	NA	15	NA	TRBV24-1	CATSESGRNRDEQFF	TGTGCCACCAGTGAGTCGGGACGGAATCGCGATGAGCAGTTCTTC
TRBJ1-1	NA	14	NA	TRBV19	CASSGETLNTEAFF	TGTGCCAGTAGTGGAGAGACACTGAACACTGAAGCTTTCTTT
TRBJ1-2	NA	12	TRBD1	TRBV11-2	CASSLRDSGYTF	TGTGCCAGCAGCTTAAGGGACAGTGGCTACACCTTC
TRBJ2-7	NA	17	TRBD2	TRBV7-2	CASSHWTSGGANNEQYF	TGTGCCAGCAGCCACTGGACTAGCGGGGGGGCTAACAATGAGCAGTACTTC
TRBJ2-7	few	18	TRBD1	TRBV4-3	CASSLRSTQGASSYEQYF	TGCGCCAGCAGCCTCCGTTCAACGCAGGGGGCTAGCTCCTACGAGCAGTACTTC
TRBJ1-2	NA	10	NA	TRBV20-1	CSVIGDGYTF	TGCAGTGTTATAGGGGATGGCTACACCTTC
TRBJ2-3	NA	17	TRBD2	TRBV6-6	CASTYGLAGGSTDTQYF	TGTGCCAGCACCTACGGGCTAGCGGGGGGGAGCACAGATACGCAGTATTTT